These 14 T cell receptor beta chains originate from one sample sequenced in a study of T cells in Graves' hyperthyroidism and ophthalmopathy. RNA transcripts yielded amplified TCR beta CDR3 regions. The TCR CDR3 first-round RT-PCR relied on the HTBI primer set. One entry per CDR3 protein, called by TCRdb with MiXCR from the multiplex PCR reads. The sample holds 300,000 to 500,000 distinct CDR3 sequences, about 14% seen once. The sequencing input was blood. These receptors came from a man aged 50-59 years with Graves' ophthalmopathy.

In its sample, this clonotype was seen many times. CDR3 DNA: TGTGCCAGCAGTTTAGACAGTGCGTACGAGCAGTACTTC. The encoded protein is CASSLDSAYEQYF. The chain carries TRBV3-1 and TRBJ2-7, with D perhaps TRBD1 (5 bases). V was shortened by 6 bases and J by 4 bases, with 13 bases between the two germline ends. Germline V gene lookup returns CDR1 LGHDT and CDR2 YNNKEL (reference sequence). There are 13 residues in the CDR3.

This clonotype came up many times. The chain couples TRBV11-2 to TRBJ2-4, with D tentatively TRBD1 or TRBD2 (7 bases each). This CDR3 is built from 15 residues. Trimming stripped 4 bases from V and 5 bases from J, with 15 bases between. Germline lookup yields CDR1 SGHAT and CDR2 FQNNGV. The CDR3 sequence is CASSYQGGLQNIQYF. CDR3 coding DNA: TGTGCCAGCAGCTACCAGGGGGGGCTCCAAAACATTCAGTACTTC.

The chain links TRBV29-1 to TRBJ2-5; TRBD2 is a possible D gene (6 bases). V was shortened by 5 bases and J by 4 bases, with 14 bases between the two germline ends. Germline V gives CDR1 SQVTM, CDR2 ANQGSEA. This CDR3 region has 13 residues. The CDR3 spells CSVLVLGGETQYF. CDR3 DNA sequence: TGCAGCGTTCTCGTGTTGGGGGGAGAGACCCAGTACTTC.

This clonotype was counted many times. The chain employs TRBV12-3 or TRBV12-4 and TRBJ1-1, with a possible D match to TRBD1 (6 bases). The CDR3 has 14 amino acids. Trimming removed 7 bases from V and 11 bases from J, with 23 bases in between. The CDR3 DNA reads TGTGCCAGCACCCGACGGCCAGGGGCGGGTGACGCTTTCTTT. As protein: CASTRRPGAGDAFF.

This clonotype was observed many times. V is TRBV18 and J is TRBJ2-2; D is possibly TRBD1 (5 bases). The V gene's germline CDR1 is KGHSH and CDR2 LQKENI. The ends were cut back, 0 bases at V and 3 bases at J, with 5 bases in the middle. The CDR3 has 14 residues. The CDR3 coding sequence is TGTGCCAGCTCACCACCAGGGGACACCGGGGAGCTGTTTTTT. Its translation: CASSPPGDTGELFF.

Regarding this clonotype: One end of the junction fails to match germline, which may point to a read error. The J gene is TRBJ2-7, the V gene TRBV10-3; 7 positions match TRBD1. The CDR3 consists of 13 residues. CDR1 and CDR2 from the germline V gene are ENHRY and SYGVKD. The chain's CDR3 is CAIWATRGHEQHF. DNA of the CDR3: TGTGCCATTTGGGCTACAAGGGGGCACGAGCAGCACTTC.

The V gene is TRBV29-1, the J gene TRBJ2-3; TRBD1 aligns across 9 bases. V gave up 1 base and J gave up 1 base; unmatched junction bases: 6. The germline V gene has CDR1 SQVTM and CDR2 ANQGSEA. The CDR3 runs to 16 residues. CDR3 residues: CSVEGIGDRGTDTQYF. In nucleotides, the CDR3 is TGCAGCGTTGAAGGAATAGGGGACAGGGGCACAGATACGCAGTATTTT.

The chain recombines TRBV5-8 with TRBJ2-5, with 8 bases aligning to TRBD2. With V trimmed by 0 bases and J by 6 bases, 10 bases remained unmatched. From germline, CDR1 is SGHTS and CDR2 YDEGEE. The CDR3 extends over 16 amino acids. The CDR3, as DNA: TGTGCCAGCAGCTTGGAAGGAGCGGGAGTAGCAAAGACCCAGTACTTC. Amino acid sequence: CASSLEGAGVAKTQYF. Using reference TRBV5-8 and TRBJ2-5 for the parts outside the CDR3, the full variable domain is EAGVTQSPTHLIKTRGQQATLRCSPISGHTSVYWYQQALGLGLQFLLWYDEGEERNRGNFPPRFSGRQFPNYSSELNVNALELEDSALYLCASSLEGAGVAKTQYFGPGTRLLVL.

This clonotype was counted at least ten times. V usage is TRBV20-1 and J usage is TRBJ2-1, with a weak D call TRBD2 (5 bases). CDR3 length equals 13 residues. Germline lookup yields CDR1 DFQATT and CDR2 SNEGSKA (reference sequence). Trimming left V 2 bases short and J 3 bases short, with 8 bases between. The CDR3 is CSARKLVYNEQFF. The CDR3 region has the DNA TGCAGTGCTAGAAAACTAGTCTACAATGAGCAGTTCTTC.

There are a few counts of this clonotype. The chain links TRBV27 to TRBJ2-5; 10 bases match TRBD1. V was clipped by 4 bases and J by 5 bases; unmatched bases: 7. The CDR3 extends over 15 amino acids. Per the germline V gene, CDR1 is MNHEY and CDR2 is SMNVEV (reference sequence). CDR3 sequence: CASSSSTGGFETQYF. The CDR3 bases are TGTGCCAGCAGTTCCTCGACAGGGGGCTTCGAGACCCAGTACTTC.

The sample holds many counts of this clonotype. The chain employs TRBV5-8 and TRBJ2-1; D is perhaps TRBD1 or TRBD2 (5 bases each). Between the trimmed V and J ends, which lost 4 bases and 8 bases, there was a span of 13 bases. Germline CDR1 SGHTS, CDR2 YDEGEE. The CDR3 has 13 amino acids. CDR3 protein: CASSQGPSYEQFF. For the CDR3, the DNA is TGTGCCAGCAGCCAGGGACCGTCTTATGAGCAGTTCTTC. Together with reference TRBV5-8 and TRBJ2-1, the CDR3 gives the full variable domain: EAGVTQSPTHLIKTRGQQATLRCSPISGHTSVYWYQQALGLGLQFLLWYDEGEERNRGNFPPRFSGRQFPNYSSELNVNALELEDSALYLCASSQGPSYEQFFGPGTRLTVL.

This clonotype was observed many times. This rearrangement joins TRBV3-1 to TRBJ2-2; D may be TRBD1 or TRBD2 (5 bases each). Germline V lookup: CDR1 LGHDT, CDR2 YNNKEL (reference sequence). The CDR3 runs to 13 residues. The V end lost 3 bases, the J end lost 7 bases, and 9 bases lay between the germline ends. The CDR3 sequence: CASSHSGSGELFF. The CDR3, as DNA: TGTGCCAGCAGCCATTCAGGGAGCGGGGAGCTGTTTTTT.

The gene calls are TRBV29-1 and TRBJ2-5; 10 nucleotides match TRBD1. V gave up 8 bases and J gave up 5 bases; unmatched junction bases: 5. Germline V CDR1 and CDR2: SQVTM, ANQGSEA. The CDR3 extends over 12 amino acids. CDR3 bases: TGCAGCTTGACAGGGGGCTCGGAGACCCAGTACTTC. Its translation is CSLTGGSETQYF.

This clonotype was recorded many times. CDR3 amino acids: CASRREYGNTIYF. CDR3 in DNA: TGTGCCAGCAGGCGGGAGTATGGAAACACCATATATTTT. The V gene is TRBV2, the J gene TRBJ1-3; D gene uncertain. CDR1 and CDR2 from the germline V gene are SNHLY and FYNNEI. The CDR3 consists of 13 residues. V lost 6 bases to trimming and J lost 3 bases, with 9 bases between them.